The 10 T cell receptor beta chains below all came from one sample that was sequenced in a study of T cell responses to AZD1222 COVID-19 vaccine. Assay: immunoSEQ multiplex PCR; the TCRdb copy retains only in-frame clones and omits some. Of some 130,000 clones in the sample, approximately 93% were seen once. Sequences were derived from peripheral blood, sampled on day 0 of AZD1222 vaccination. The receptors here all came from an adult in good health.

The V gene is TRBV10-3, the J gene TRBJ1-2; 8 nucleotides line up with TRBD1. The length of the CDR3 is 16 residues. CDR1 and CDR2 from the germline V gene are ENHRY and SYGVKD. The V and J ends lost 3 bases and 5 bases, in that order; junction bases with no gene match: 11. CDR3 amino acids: CAISDGTGLRIYGYTF. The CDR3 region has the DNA TGTGCCATCAGTGACGGGACAGGCCTGAGGATTTATGGCTACACCTTC.

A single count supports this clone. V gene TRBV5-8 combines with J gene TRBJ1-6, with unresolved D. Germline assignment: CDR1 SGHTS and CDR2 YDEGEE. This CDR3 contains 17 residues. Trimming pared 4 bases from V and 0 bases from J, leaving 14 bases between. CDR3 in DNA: TGTGCCAGCAGCCCATACGGCCGCCGCTCCTATAATTCACCCCTCCACTTT. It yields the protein CASSPYGRRSYNSPLHF.

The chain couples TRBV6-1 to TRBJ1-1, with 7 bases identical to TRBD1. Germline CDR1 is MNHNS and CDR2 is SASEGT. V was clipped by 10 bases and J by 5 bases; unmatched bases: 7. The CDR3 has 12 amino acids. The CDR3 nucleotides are TGTGCCACCGGTGAACAGGGGACTGAAGCTTTCTTT. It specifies CATGEQGTEAFF.

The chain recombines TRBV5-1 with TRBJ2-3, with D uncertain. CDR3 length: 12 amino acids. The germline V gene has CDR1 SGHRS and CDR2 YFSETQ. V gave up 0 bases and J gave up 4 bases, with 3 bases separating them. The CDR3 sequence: CASSLGADTQYF. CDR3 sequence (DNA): TGCGCCAGCAGCTTGGGGGCAGATACGCAGTATTTT.

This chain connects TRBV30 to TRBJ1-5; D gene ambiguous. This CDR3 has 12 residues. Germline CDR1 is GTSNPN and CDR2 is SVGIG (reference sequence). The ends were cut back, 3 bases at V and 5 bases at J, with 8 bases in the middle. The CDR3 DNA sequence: TGTGCCTGGAGCTCAACGGATCAGCCCCAGCATTTT. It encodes CAWSSTDQPQHF.

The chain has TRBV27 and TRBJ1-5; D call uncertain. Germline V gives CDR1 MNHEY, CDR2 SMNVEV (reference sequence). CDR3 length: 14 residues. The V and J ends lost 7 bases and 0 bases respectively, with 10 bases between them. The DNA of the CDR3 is TGTGCCAGCAACCGAATCTTTAGCAATCAGCCCCAGCATTTT. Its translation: CASNRIFSNQPQHF.

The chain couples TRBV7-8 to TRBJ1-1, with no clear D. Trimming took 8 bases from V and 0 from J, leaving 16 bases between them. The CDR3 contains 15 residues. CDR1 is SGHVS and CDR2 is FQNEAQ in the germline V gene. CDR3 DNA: TGTGCCAGCGGCAGCTTCCGGGCCATGAACACTGAAGCTTTCTTT. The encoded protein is CASGSFRAMNTEAFF.

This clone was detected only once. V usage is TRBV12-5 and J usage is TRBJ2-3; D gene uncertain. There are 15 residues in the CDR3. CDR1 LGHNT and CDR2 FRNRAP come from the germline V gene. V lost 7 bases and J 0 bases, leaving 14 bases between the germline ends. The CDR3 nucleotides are TGTGCTAGTGCTGAGAAGGACGGGAGCACAGATACGCAGTATTTT. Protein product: CASAEKDGSTDTQYF.

The CDR3 loop reads CASSRTSGGLQETQYF. The CDR3 bases are TGTGCCAGTAGTCGGACTAGCGGGGGCCTACAAGAGACCCAGTACTTC. The rearrangement joins TRBV19 to TRBJ2-5, with 13 bases that match TRBD2. Unmatched junction bases numbered 5, after V lost 5 bases and J lost 2 bases. CDR3 length equals 16 residues. Germline values: CDR1 LNHDA, CDR2 SQIVND (reference sequence).

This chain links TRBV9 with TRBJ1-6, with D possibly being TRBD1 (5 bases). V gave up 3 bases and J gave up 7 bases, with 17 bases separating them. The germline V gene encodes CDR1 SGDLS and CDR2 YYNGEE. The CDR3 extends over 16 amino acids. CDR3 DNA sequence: TGTGCCAGCAGCGCCCCCCGGGGGGGTCGCAATTCACCCCTCCACTTT. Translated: CASSAPRGGRNSPLHF.